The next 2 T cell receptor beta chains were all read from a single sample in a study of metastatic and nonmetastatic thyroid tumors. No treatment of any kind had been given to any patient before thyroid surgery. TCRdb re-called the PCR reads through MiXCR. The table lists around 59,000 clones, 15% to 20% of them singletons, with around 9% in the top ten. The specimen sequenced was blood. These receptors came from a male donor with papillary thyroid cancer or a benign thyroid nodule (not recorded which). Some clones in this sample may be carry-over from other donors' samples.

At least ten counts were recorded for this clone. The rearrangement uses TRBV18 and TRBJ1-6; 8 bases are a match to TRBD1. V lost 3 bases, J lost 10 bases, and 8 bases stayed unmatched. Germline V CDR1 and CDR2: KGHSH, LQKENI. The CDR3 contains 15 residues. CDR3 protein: CASSPAGQGGSPLHF. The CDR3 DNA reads TGTGCCAGCTCACCCGCAGGACAGGGTGGCTCACCCCTCCACTTT.

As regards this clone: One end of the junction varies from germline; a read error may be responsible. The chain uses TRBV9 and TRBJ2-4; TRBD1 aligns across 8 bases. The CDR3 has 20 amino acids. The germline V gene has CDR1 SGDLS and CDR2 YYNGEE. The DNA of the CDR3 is TGTACCAGCAGCGAGGCCATCGGACAGGGCACAACTCAAGCCAAAAACATTCAGTACTTC. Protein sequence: CTSSEAIGQGTTQAKNIQYF. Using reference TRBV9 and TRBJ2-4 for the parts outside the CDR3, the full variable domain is DSGVTQTPKHLITATGQRVTLRCSPRSGDLSVYWYQQSLDQGLQFLIQYYNGEERAKGNILERFSAQQFPDLHSELNLSSLELGDSALYFCTSSEAIGQGTTQAKNIQYFGAGTRLSVL.